Shown below are 3 T cell receptor beta chains from a single sample sequenced in a study of beta chain features in type 1 diabetes. Reverse transcription of all isolated RNA meant that expressed TCRB transcripts were sequenced. Measured with immunoSEQ multiplex PCR; TCRdb has only the in-frame clones, and not every one. The sample holds approximately 150,000 clones; roughly a tenth are singletons and the top ten take under 1.5%. Sample: naive CD4+ T cells from blood. These receptors were taken from a man aged 18 to 29 in good health.

In its sample, this clone was seen a few times. J is TRBJ1-4 and V is TRBV6-1, with 8 positions matching TRBD1. CDR3 length: 12 amino acids. Trimming at V came to 5 bases and at J to 17 bases, leaving 10 bases not matched to a gene. Germline assignment: CDR1 MNHNS and CDR2 SASEGT. For the CDR3, the DNA is TGTGCCAGCAGTTCGGACAGGGTTATTCTATTTTTT. The encoded protein is CASSSDRVILFF.

V usage is TRBV7-9 and J usage is TRBJ2-5; TRBD2 matches 10 bases. This CDR3 has 17 amino acids. Germline lookup yields CDR1 SEHNR and CDR2 FQNEAQ (reference sequence). The trim removed 1 base at V and 3 bases at J, leaving 8 bases unmatched. The CDR3 loop reads CASSLVGLAIAKETQYF. The CDR3 DNA sequence: TGTGCCAGCAGCTTAGTGGGACTAGCGATAGCCAAAGAGACCCAGTACTTC.

This clone was observed a handful of times. This sequence joins TRBV14 and TRBJ1-6; no definite D call. The CDR3 runs 14 residues. V lost 0 bases and J 6 bases, leaving 6 bases between the germline ends. Germline CDR1 SGHDN, CDR2 FVKESK. The CDR3 region has the DNA TGTGCCAGCAGCCAAGAGCTAGGTAATTCACCCCTCCACTTT. Protein sequence: CASSQELGNSPLHF.